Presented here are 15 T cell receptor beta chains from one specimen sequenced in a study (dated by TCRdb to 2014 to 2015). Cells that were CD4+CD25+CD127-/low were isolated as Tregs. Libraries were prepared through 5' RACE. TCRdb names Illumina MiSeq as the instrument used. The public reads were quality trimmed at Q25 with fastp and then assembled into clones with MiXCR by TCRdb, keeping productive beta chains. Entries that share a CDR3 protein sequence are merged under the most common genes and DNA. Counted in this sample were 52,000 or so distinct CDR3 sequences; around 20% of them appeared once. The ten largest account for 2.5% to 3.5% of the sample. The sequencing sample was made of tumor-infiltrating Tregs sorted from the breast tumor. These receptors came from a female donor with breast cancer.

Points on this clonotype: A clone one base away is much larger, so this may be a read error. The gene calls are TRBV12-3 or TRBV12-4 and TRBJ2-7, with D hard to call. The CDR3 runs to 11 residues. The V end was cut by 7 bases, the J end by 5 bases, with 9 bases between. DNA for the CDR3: TGTGCCAGCATTTTTCTGGACGAGCAGTACTTC. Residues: CASIFLDEQYF.

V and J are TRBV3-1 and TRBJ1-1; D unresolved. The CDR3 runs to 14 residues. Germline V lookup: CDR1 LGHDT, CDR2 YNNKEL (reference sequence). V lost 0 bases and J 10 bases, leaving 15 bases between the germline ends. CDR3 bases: TGTGCCAGCAGCCAAGATTTTGGAGGGAATCGAGCTTTCTTT. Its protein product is CASSQDFGGNRAFF.

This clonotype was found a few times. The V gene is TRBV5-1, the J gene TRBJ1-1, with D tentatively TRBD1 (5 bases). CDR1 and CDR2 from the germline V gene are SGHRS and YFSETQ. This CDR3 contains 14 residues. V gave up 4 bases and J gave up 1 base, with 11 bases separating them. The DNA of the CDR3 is TGCGCCAGCAGCCCAGGGAATCAGAACACTGAAGCTTTCTTT. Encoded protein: CASSPGNQNTEAFF.

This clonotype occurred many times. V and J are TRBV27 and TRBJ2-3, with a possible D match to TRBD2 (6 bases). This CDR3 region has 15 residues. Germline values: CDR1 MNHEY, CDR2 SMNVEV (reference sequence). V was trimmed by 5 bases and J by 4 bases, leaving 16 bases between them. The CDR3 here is CASSATRNAPDTQYF. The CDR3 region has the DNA TGTGCCAGCAGTGCGACTAGAAATGCGCCAGATACGCAGTATTTT.

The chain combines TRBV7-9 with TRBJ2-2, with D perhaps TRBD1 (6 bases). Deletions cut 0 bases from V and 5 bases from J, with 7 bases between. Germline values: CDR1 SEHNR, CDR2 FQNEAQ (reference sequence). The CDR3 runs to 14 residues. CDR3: CASSLATGTGELFF. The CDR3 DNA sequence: TGTGCCAGCAGCTTAGCAACAGGGACCGGGGAGCTGTTTTTT.

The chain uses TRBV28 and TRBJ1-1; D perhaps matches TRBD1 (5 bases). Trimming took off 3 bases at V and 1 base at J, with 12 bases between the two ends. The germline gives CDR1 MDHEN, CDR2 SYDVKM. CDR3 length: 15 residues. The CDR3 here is CASSFDGGANTEAFF. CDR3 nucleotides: TGTGCCAGCAGTTTCGATGGAGGGGCGAACACTGAAGCTTTCTTT. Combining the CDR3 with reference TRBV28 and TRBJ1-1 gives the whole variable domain DVKVTQSSRYLVKRTGEKVFLECVQDMDHENMFWYRQDPGLGLRLIYFSYDVKMKEKGDIPEGYSVSREKKERFSLILESASTNQTSMYLCASSFDGGANTEAFFGQGTRLTVV.

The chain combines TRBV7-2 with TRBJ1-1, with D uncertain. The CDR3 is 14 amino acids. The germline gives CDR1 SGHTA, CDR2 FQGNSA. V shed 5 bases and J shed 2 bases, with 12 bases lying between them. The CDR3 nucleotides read TGTGCCAGCAGCCCCAGTGTGGGAAACACTGAAGCTTTCTTT. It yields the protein CASSPSVGNTEAFF.

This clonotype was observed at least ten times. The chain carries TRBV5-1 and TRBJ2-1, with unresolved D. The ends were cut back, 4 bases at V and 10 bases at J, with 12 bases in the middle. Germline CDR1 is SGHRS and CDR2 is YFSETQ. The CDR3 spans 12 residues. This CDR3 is CASSLRTGEQFF. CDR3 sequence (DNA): TGCGCCAGCAGCCTACGGACCGGAGAGCAGTTCTTC.

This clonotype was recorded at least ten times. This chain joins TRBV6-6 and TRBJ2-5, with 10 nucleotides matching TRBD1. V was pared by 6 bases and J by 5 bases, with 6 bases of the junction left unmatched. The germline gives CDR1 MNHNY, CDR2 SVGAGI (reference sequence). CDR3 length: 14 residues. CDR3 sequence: CASSQTGQGETQYF. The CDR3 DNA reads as TGTGCCAGCAGCCAGACGGGACAGGGGGAGACCCAGTACTTC.

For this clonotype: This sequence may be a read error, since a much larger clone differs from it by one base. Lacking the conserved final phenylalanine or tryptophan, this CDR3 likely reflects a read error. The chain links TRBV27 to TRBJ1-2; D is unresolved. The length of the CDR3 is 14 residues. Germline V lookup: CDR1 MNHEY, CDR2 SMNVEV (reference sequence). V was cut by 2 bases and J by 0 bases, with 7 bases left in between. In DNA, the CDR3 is TGTGCCAGCAGTTTACGGGTTACTAACTATGGCTACACCCTC. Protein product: CASSLRVTNYGYTL.

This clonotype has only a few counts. The chain's CDR3 is CASSRTGEGGGYTF. The CDR3 region has the DNA TGTGCCAGCAGCAGAACGGGAGAAGGAGGAGGCTACACCTTC. V usage is TRBV6-5 and J usage is TRBJ1-2; D unclear. The CDR3 is made up of 14 amino acids. The germline V gene encodes CDR1 MNHEY and CDR2 SVGAGI. Trimming left V 6 bases short and J 8 bases short, with 19 bases between.

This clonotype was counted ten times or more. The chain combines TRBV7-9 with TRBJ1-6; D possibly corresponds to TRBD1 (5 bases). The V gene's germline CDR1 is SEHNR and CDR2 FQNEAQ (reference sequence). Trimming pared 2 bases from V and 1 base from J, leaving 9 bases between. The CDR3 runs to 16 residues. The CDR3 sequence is CASSLFQGSYNSPLHF. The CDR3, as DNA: TGTGCCAGCAGCTTATTCCAGGGATCCTATAATTCACCCCTCCACTTT.

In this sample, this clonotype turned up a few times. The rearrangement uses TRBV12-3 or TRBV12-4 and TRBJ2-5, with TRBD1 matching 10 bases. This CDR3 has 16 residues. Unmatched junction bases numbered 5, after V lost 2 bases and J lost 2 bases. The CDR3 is CASSLRDRGEQETQYF. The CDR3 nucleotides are TGTGCCAGCAGTTTAAGGGACAGGGGTGAGCAAGAGACCCAGTACTTC.

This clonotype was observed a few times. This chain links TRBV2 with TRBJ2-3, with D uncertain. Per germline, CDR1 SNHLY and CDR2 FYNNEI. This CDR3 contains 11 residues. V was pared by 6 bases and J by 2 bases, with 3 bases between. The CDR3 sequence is CASRYTDTQYF. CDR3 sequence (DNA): TGTGCCAGCAGATACACAGATACGCAGTATTTT.

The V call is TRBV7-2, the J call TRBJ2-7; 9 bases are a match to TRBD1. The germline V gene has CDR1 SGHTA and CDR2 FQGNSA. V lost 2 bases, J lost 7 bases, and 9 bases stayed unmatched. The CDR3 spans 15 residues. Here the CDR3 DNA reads TGTGCCAGCAGCTTAATGGGACAGGGACTTGATGAGCAGTACTTC. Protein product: CASSLMGQGLDEQYF. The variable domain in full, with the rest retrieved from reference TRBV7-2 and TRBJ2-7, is GAGVSQSPSNKVTEKGKDVELRCDPISGHTALYWYRQSLGQGLEFLIYFQGNSAPDKSGLPSDRFSAERTGGSVSTLTIQRTQQEDSAVYLCASSLMGQGLDEQYFGPGTRLTVT.